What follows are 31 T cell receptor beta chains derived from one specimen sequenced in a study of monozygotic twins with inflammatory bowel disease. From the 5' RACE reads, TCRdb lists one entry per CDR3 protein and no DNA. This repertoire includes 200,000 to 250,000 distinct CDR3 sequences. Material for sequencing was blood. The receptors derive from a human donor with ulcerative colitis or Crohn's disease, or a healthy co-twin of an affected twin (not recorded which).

The chain's CDR3 is CASSSSRRDEETQYF. The chain joins TRBV9 to TRBJ2-5. The CDR3 loop spans 15 amino acids. Germline V lookup: CDR1 SGDLS, CDR2 YYNGEE. The full variable domain, rest sourced from reference TRBV9 and TRBJ2-5, is DSGVTQTPKHLITATGQRVTLRCSPRSGDLSVYWYQQSLDQGLQFLIQYYNGEERAKGNILERFSAQQFPDLHSELNLSSLELGDSALYFCASSSSRRDEETQYFGPGTRLLVL.

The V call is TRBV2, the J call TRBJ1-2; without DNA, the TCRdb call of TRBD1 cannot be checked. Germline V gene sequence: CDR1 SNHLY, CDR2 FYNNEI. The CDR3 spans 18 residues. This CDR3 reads CASSEVTGTGPTNYGYTF.

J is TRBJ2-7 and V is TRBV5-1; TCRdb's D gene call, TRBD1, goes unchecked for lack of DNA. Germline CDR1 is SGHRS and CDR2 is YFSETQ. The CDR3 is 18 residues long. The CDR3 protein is CASSLTPSGDSSYYEQYF.

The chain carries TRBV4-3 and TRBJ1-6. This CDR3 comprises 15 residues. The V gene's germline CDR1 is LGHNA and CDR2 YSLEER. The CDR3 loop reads CASSQDQGPNSPPHF.

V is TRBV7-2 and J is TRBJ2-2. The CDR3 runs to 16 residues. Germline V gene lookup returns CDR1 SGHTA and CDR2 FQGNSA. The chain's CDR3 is CASSVAHDWTFGELFF.

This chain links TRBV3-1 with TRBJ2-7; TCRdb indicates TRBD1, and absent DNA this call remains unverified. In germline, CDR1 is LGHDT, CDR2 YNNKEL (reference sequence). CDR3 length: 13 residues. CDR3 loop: CASSHMGGNEQYF.

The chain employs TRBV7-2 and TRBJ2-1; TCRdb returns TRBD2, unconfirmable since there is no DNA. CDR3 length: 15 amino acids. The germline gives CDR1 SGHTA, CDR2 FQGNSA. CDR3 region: CASTLGTSGRNEQFF.

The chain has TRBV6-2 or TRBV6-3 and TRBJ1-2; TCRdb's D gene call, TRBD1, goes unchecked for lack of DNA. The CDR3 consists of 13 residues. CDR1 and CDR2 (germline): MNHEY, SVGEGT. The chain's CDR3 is CASSPHPDDGYTF.

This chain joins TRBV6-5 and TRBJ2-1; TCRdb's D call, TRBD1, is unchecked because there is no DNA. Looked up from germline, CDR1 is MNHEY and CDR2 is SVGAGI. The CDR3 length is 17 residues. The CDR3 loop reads CASSYSSREFSYNEQFF.

The CDR3 sequence: CASSLGPRILTEAFF. The rearrangement uses TRBV5-1 and TRBJ1-1. The CDR3 runs 15 residues. CDR1 and CDR2 (germline): SGHRS, YFSETQ.

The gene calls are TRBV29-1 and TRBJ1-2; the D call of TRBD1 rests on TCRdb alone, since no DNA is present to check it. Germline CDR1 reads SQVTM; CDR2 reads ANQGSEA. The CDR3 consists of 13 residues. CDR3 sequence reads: CSVVGNTGDGYTF.

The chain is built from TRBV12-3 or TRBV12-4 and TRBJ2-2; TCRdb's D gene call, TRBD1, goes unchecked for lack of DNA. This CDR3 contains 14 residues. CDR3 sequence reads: CASNRGASTGELFF.

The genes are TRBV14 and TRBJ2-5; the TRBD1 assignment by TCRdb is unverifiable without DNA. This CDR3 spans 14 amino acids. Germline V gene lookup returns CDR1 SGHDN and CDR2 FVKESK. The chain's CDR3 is CASSPNRAGETQYF.

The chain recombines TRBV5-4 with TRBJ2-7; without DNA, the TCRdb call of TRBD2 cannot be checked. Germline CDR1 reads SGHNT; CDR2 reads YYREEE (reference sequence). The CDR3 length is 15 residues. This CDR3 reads CASSLLGLGEDEQYF.

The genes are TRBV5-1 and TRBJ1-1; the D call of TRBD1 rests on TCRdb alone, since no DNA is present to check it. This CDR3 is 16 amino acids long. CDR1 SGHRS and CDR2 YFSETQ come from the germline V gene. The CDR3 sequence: CASSSGTSAGWAEAFF.

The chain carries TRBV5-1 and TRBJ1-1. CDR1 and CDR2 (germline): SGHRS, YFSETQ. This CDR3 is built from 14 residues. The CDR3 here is CASSFPEEGREAFF.

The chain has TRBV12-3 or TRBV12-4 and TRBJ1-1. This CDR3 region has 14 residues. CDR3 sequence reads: CASSLAAMNTEAFF.

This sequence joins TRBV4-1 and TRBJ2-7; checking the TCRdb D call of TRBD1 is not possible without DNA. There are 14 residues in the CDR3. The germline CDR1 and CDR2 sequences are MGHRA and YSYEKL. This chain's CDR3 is CASSAGDSTYEQYF.

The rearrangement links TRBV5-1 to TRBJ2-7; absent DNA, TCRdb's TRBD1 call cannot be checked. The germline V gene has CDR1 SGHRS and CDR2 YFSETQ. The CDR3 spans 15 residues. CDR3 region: CASSSAWDGAYEQYF.

CDR3 region: CASSYAGVMATEAFF. The chain links TRBV6-5 to TRBJ1-1. Germline V lookup: CDR1 MNHEY, CDR2 SVGAGI. This CDR3 region has 15 residues.

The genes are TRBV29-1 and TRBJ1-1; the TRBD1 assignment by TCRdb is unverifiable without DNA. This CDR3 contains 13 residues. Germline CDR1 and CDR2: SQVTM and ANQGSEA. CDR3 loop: CSVSYNRDTEAFF.

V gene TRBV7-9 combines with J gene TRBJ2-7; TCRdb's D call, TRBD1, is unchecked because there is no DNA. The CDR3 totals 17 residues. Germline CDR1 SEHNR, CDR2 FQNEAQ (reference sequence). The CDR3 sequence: CASSSTLGAGGSYEQYF.

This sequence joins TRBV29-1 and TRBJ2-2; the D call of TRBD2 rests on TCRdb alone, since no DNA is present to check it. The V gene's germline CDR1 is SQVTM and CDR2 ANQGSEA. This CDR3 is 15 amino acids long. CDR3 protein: CSVFGLSGVGGELFF.

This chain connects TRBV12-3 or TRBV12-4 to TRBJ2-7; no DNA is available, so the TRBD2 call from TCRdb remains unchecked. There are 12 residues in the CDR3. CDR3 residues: CASSAGSYEQYF.

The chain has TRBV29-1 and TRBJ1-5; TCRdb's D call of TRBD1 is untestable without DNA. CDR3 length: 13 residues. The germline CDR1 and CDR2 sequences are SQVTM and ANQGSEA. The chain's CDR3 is CSVGGVGDQPQHF. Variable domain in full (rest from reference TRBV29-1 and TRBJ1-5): SAVISQKPSRDICQRGTSLTIQCQVDSQVTMMFWYRQQPGQSLTLIATANQGSEATYESGFVIDKFPISRPNLTFSTLTVSNMSPEDSSIYLCSVGGVGDQPQHFGDGTRLSIL.

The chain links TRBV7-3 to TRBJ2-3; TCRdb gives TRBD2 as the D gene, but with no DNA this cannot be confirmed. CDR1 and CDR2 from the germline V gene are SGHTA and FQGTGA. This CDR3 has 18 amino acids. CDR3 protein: CASIYRRGLAGRTDTQYF. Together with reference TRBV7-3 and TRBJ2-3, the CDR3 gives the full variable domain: GAGVSQTPSNKVTEKGKYVELRCDPISGHTALYWYRQSLGQGPEFLIYFQGTGAADDSGLPNDRFFAVRPEGSVSTLKIQRTERGDSAVYLCASIYRRGLAGRTDTQYFGPGTRLTVL.

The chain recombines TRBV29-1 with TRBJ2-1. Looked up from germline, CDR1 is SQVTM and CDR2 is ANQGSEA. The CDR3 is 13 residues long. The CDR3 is CSVLSTSEETQFF.

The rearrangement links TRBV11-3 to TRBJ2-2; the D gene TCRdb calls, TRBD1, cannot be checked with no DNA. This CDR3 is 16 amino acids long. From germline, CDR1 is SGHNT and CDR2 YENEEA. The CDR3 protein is CASSLAGTPITGELFF.

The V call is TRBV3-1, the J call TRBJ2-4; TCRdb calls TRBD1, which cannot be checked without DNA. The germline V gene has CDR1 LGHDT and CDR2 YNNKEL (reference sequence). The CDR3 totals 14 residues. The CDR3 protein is CASSRLPGPNIQYF.

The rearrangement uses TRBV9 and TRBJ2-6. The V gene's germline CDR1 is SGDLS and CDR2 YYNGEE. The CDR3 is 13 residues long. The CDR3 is CASGSSGANVLTF.

CDR3 in amino acids: CASSLIPPQRSGGANVLTF. This chain joins TRBV7-6 and TRBJ2-6; without DNA, the TCRdb call of TRBD1 cannot be checked. The CDR3 covers 19 residues. Germline values: CDR1 SGHVS, CDR2 FNYEAQ.